This T cell receptor beta chain was identified in a study of blood T cell repertoires in COVID-19. Study-wide context: Donors in the United States, Italy and Spain gave samples during acute or convalescent COVID-19.

Authors' analysis steps: Estimates of nucleated cell counts were drawn from the amplification of reference gene primers. The table came from immunoSEQ multiplex PCR; TCRdb's copy has only in-frame clones and leaves some out. That table supplies the V and J calls and clone size; D and trimming were determined from the DNA. The data hold 120,000 to 150,000 clones, with just under 90% observed a single time. Germline V gene sequence: CDR1 MNHEY, CDR2 SMNVEV (reference sequence). This CDR3 comprises 11 residues. Deletions cut 6 bases from V and 8 bases from J, with 10 bases between. This clone was recorded once.

The TCR was taken from a woman aged 50 to 65 with active or convalescent COVID-19. The sample was peripheral blood. This sequence joins TRBV27 and TRBJ1-2; no clear D. The CDR3 bases are TGTGCCAGCAGGCCTCAAAGCGGCTACACCTTC. Protein: CASRPQSGYTF.